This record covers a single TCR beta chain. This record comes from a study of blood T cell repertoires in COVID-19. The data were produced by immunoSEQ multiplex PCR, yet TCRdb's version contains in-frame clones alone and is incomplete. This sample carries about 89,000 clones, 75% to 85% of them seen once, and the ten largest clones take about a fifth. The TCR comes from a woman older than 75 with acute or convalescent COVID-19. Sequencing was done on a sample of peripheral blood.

CDR3 region: CASSDSPGTDSNQPQHF. CDR3 DNA: TGTGCCAGCAGTGACTCACCGGGGACAGATAGCAATCAGCCCCAGCATTTT. The chain links TRBV2 to TRBJ1-5; 7 nucleotides agree with TRBD1. The germline V gene has CDR1 SNHLY and CDR2 FYNNEI. Trimming at V came to 3 bases and at J to 0 bases, leaving 8 bases not matched to a gene. This CDR3 is 17 amino acids long.